One and the same sample provided the 4 T cell receptor beta chains below, sequenced in a study of PD-1 blockade in classical Hodgkin lymphoma. Libraries were prepared by immunoSEQ multiplex PCR; TCRdb keeps only in-frame clonotypes and omits some of them. Among 90,000 to 95,000 clones, roughly nine tenths were seen once, and the ten largest hold approximately 11%. Relapse after autologous stem cell transplantation occurred in every patient, and brentuximab vedotin exposure varied. Sequences were derived from peripheral blood mononuclear cells (PBMCs), sampled before the second cycle of nivolumab. The origin of the receptors is a human donor with classical Hodgkin lymphoma.

The chain links TRBV19 to TRBJ1-5; D not resolved. The CDR3 totals 12 residues. Germline lookup yields CDR1 LNHDA and CDR2 SQIVND (reference sequence). Between the trimmed V and J ends, which lost 5 bases and 6 bases, there was a span of 8 bases. CDR3 sequence (DNA): TGTGCCAGTAGTCGGGGAATTCAGCCCCAGCATTTT. The encoded protein is CASSRGIQPQHF.

DNA for the CDR3: TGTGCCACCAGCAGAGCCGCCGATACGCAGTATTTT. Its translation: CATSRAADTQYF. The chain is built from TRBV15 and TRBJ2-3; D gene uncertain. There are 12 residues in the CDR3. Germline values: CDR1 LNHNV, CDR2 YYDKDF (reference sequence). The V end lost 1 base, the J end lost 6 bases, and 5 bases lay between the germline ends.

CDR3: CASSLDDEQYF. In nucleotides, the CDR3 is TGTGCCAGCAGCTTAGACGACGAGCAGTACTTC. This chain joins TRBV7-6 and TRBJ2-7; D not resolved. Trimming stripped 1 base from V and 5 bases from J, with 3 bases between. The CDR3 runs to 11 residues. The germline V gene encodes CDR1 SGHVS and CDR2 FNYEAQ.

The CDR3 DNA follows: TGTGCCAGAAGCTACCTACCGGGACTAGCTAAAACAGATACGCAGTATTTT. Its translation is CARSYLPGLAKTDTQYF. The genes are TRBV5-3 and TRBJ2-3; 9 bases agree with TRBD2. TRBV5-3 belongs to the ORF category, with a function that is uncertain. Trimming cost V 3 bases and J 3 bases; bases outside gene matches: 11. The CDR3 consists of 17 residues.